A single sample gave rise to the 27 T cell receptor beta chains below, sequenced in a study of T cells expressing NK-cell markers. TCRdb re-called the 5' RACE reads; every CDR3 protein appears as one record, without DNA. This sample contains approximately 550,000 distinct CDR3 sequences. Sequencing was carried out using blood T cells: a sorted CD56 or NKG2C T cell subset, CD4+ or CD8+ T cells, or bulk PBMC T cells (not recorded which). The receptors originated from a man between 18 and 35 years old in good health.

J is TRBJ2-1 and V is TRBV18; TCRdb reports TRBD1, a call that lacks DNA to check it against. Germline CDR1 reads KGHSH; CDR2 reads LQKENI. The CDR3 extends over 15 amino acids. CDR3 loop: CASSPGQGIYNEQFF.

The CDR3 loop is CASSLGLLNYSPLHF. The chain employs TRBV12-3 or TRBV12-4 and TRBJ1-6. This CDR3 comprises 15 residues.

The chain uses TRBV6-1 and TRBJ1-1; TCRdb designates TRBD1, a call that cannot be tested without DNA. The CDR3 totals 14 residues. Germline-derived CDR1 and CDR2 are MNHNS and SASEGT. This chain's CDR3 is CASSKASQGTEAFF.

V and J are TRBV12-3 or TRBV12-4 and TRBJ1-5; TCRdb returns TRBD1, unconfirmable since there is no DNA. The CDR3 runs 16 residues. CDR3 sequence reads: CASSFRDRSYRQPQHF.

The chain carries TRBV6-6 and TRBJ2-1; there is no DNA to check the TCRdb D call of TRBD1. From germline, CDR1 is MNHNY and CDR2 SVGAGI (reference sequence). This CDR3 comprises 13 residues. This CDR3 reads CASSYSEGYEQFF.

V usage is TRBV5-1 and J usage is TRBJ2-1; TCRdb's assignment of TRBD1 cannot be checked, as there is no DNA. The germline V gene has CDR1 SGHRS and CDR2 YFSETQ. This CDR3 has 15 residues. The CDR3 region is CASSSGVGPSNEQFF.

The chain joins TRBV10-3 to TRBJ1-2; the D call from TCRdb, TRBD1, cannot be confirmed without DNA. Germline V gene data show CDR1 as ENHRY and CDR2 as SYGVKD. This CDR3 region has 14 residues. CDR3 amino acids: CAIRPGQGFGGYTF.

The chain joins TRBV5-1 to TRBJ2-1; TCRdb's D call of TRBD1 is untestable without DNA. The germline gives CDR1 SGHRS, CDR2 YFSETQ. The CDR3 totals 14 residues. CDR3 sequence: CATPDKSSYNEQFF.

This chain uses TRBV12-3 or TRBV12-4 with TRBJ1-2; TCRdb designates TRBD1, a call that cannot be tested without DNA. This CDR3 has 16 residues. The CDR3 spells CASSFNLQGKEDGYTF.

The chain uses TRBV4-3 and TRBJ2-7. The CDR3 is 14 amino acids. Looked up from germline, CDR1 is LGHNA and CDR2 is YSLEER. CDR3 in amino acids: CASSQGDSNYEQYF.

V and J are TRBV5-1 and TRBJ2-1; no DNA is available, so the TRBD1 call from TCRdb remains unchecked. Per the germline V gene, CDR1 is SGHRS and CDR2 is YFSETQ. The CDR3 has 17 amino acids. This CDR3 is CASSFYGQSYPMDEQFF.

The rearrangement joins TRBV24-1 to TRBJ2-1; the D call of TRBD1 rests on TCRdb alone, since no DNA is present to check it. CDR1 and CDR2 (germline): KGHDR, SFDVKD. The CDR3 spans 17 residues. CDR3 region: CATSDDRQGRASDEQFF.

The CDR3 region is CASSFRQDLYEQYF. The gene calls are TRBV7-2 and TRBJ2-7; TCRdb lists TRBD1, though no DNA is available to test this call. The CDR3 consists of 14 residues. The germline V gene has CDR1 SGHTA and CDR2 FQGNSA.

The J gene is TRBJ2-1, the V gene TRBV18; TCRdb's assignment of TRBD1 cannot be checked, as there is no DNA. The germline CDR1 and CDR2 sequences are KGHSH and LQKENI. This CDR3 is 16 amino acids long. The CDR3 loop reads CASSPPRTGFYNEQFF.

The rearrangement joins TRBV6-5 to TRBJ2-6. CDR1 is MNHEY and CDR2 is SVGAGI in the germline V gene. The CDR3 loop spans 16 amino acids. The CDR3 spells CASSYPTGPGANVLTF.

J is TRBJ2-7 and V is TRBV12-3 or TRBV12-4; the D call from TCRdb, TRBD1, cannot be confirmed without DNA. The CDR3 extends over 14 amino acids. Here the CDR3 reads CASSFLGGRYEQYF.

The chain joins TRBV15 to TRBJ2-5; the D call from TCRdb, TRBD1, cannot be confirmed without DNA. CDR3 length equals 13 residues. Looked up from germline, CDR1 is LNHNV and CDR2 is YYDKDF (reference sequence). CDR3 loop: CAIAKSGKETQYF.

The chain combines TRBV6-2 or TRBV6-3 with TRBJ2-7; TCRdb returns TRBD2, unconfirmable since there is no DNA. The CDR3 extends over 14 amino acids. The germline gives CDR1 MNHEY, CDR2 SVGEGT. CDR3 in amino acids: CASIPGLAPYEQYF.

V and J are TRBV20-1 and TRBJ1-4; as DNA is missing, the TRBD1 call by TCRdb cannot be tested. This CDR3 comprises 16 residues. Germline V gene sequence: CDR1 DFQATT, CDR2 SNEGSKA (reference sequence). The CDR3 region is CSARGGTGEGNEKLFF.

The chain combines TRBV20-1 with TRBJ1-4; the D call of TRBD1 rests on TCRdb alone, since no DNA is present to check it. Germline CDR1 is DFQATT and CDR2 is SNEGSKA (reference sequence). The CDR3 sequence is 15 residues long. CDR3 sequence reads: CSARIPGPQGEKLFF.

The V call is TRBV24-1, the J call TRBJ2-5; as DNA is missing, the TRBD1 call by TCRdb cannot be tested. This CDR3 is 12 amino acids long. CDR1 KGHDR and CDR2 SFDVKD come from the germline V gene. CDR3 region: CATSRVGETQYF.

The chain is built from TRBV20-1 and TRBJ2-3; the D gene TCRdb calls, TRBD1, cannot be checked with no DNA. The CDR3 has 16 amino acids. In germline, CDR1 is DFQATT, CDR2 SNEGSKA (reference sequence). CDR3 residues: CSAGLNRRTSTDTQYF.

The chain recombines TRBV11-1 with TRBJ2-5; with no DNA, the TCRdb D assignment of TRBD2 cannot be verified. The CDR3 loop spans 14 amino acids. Looked up from germline, CDR1 is SGHAT and CDR2 is FQDESV (reference sequence). The CDR3: CASGTSGNQETQYF.

The chain couples TRBV29-1 to TRBJ2-2. CDR1 and CDR2 from the germline V gene are SQVTM and ANQGSEA. The CDR3 length is 12 residues. CDR3 protein: CSTYTFTGELFF.

The gene calls are TRBV12-3 or TRBV12-4 and TRBJ1-3. The CDR3 runs 14 residues. CDR3: CASLRRSTGNTIYF.

V usage is TRBV15 and J usage is TRBJ2-3; TCRdb proposes TRBD1, but this gene call is untestable without DNA. Per germline, CDR1 LNHNV and CDR2 YYDKDF (reference sequence). The CDR3 consists of 13 residues. The CDR3 protein is CATGTLDTDTQYF.

The CDR3 spells CASSPDTRNEKLFF. The genes are TRBV12-3 or TRBV12-4 and TRBJ1-4; TCRdb lists TRBD1, though no DNA is available to test this call. The CDR3 has 14 residues.